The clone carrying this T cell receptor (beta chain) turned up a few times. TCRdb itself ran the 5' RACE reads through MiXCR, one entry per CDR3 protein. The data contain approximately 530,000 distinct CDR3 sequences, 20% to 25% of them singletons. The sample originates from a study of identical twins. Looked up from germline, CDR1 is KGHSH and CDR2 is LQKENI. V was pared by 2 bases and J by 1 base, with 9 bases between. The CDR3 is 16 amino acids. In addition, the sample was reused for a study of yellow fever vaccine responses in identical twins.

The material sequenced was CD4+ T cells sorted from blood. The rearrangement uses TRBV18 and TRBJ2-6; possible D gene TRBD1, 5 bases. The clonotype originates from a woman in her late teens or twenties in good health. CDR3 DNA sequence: TGTGCCAGCTCACCAAGACAGAATTCTGGGGCCAACGTCCTGACTTTC. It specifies CASSPRQNSGANVLTF.